The TCR beta chain under discussion was sequenced for a study of blood T cell repertoires in COVID-19. Assay: immunoSEQ multiplex PCR; the TCRdb copy retains only in-frame clones and omits some. The sample consists of approximately 100,000 clones, 70% to 90% of them appearing once. Germline loops: CDR1 SGHDN, CDR2 FVKESK. The V end lost 2 bases, the J end lost 5 bases, and 16 bases lay between the germline ends. The CDR3 is made up of 15 amino acids. This clone rates as medium-sized. The chain employs TRBV14 and TRBJ2-7; TRBD2 is a possible D gene (6 bases). Sequences were obtained from peripheral blood. The source of this sequence is a human donor in a cohort sampled during active COVID-19. The CDR3 is CASSQTGLPRNEQYF. The CDR3 nucleotides are TGTGCCAGCAGCCAAACGGGACTCCCACGGAACGAGCAGTACTTC.